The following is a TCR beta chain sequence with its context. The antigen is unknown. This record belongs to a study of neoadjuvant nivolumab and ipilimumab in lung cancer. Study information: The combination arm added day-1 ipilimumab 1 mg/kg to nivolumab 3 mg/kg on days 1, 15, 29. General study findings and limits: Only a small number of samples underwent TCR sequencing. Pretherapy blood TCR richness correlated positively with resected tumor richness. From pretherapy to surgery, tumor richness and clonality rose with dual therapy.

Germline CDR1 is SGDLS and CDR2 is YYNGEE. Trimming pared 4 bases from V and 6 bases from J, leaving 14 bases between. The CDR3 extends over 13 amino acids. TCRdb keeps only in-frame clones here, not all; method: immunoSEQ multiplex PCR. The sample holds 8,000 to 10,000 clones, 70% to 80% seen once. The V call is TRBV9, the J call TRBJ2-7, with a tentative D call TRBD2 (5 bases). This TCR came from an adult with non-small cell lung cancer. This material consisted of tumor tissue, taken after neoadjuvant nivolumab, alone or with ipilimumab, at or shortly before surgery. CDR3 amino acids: CASSPGGRGEQYF. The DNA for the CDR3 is TGTGCCAGCAGCCCTGGAGGTCGGGGCGAGCAGTACTTC.